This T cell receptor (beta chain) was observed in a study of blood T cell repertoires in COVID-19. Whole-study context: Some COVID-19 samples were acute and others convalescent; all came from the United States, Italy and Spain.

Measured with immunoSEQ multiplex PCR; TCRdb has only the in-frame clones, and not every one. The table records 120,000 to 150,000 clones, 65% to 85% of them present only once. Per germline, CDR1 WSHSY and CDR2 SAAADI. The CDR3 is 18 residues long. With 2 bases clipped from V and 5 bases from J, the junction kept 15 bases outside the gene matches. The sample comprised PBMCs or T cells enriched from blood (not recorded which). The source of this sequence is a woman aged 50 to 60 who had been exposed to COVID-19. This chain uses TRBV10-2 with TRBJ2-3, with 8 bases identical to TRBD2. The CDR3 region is CASSEPSLFGRAQDTQYF. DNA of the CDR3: TGCGCCAGCAGTGAGCCGTCTCTTTTCGGGAGGGCCCAAGATACGCAGTATTTT.